The 20 T cell receptor beta chains given below trace back to one sample, sequenced in a study of shared clonotypes between healthy human individuals. This table comes from immunoSEQ multiplex PCR, and its TCRdb copy is limited to in-frame clones, with some not included. The sample carries 2.5 million or so clones, around 94% recorded once. Sequenced sample: naive CD4+ T cells sorted from blood. Subset indicated: CD45RA+ positively selected. These receptors originate from a man younger than 35 in good health.

This clone came up once. V is TRBV30 and J is TRBJ2-5, with TRBD1 identical over 9 bases. The J call may be incorrect, as the DNA end agrees better with TRBJ2-7. Looked up from germline, CDR1 is GTSNPN and CDR2 is SVGIG (reference sequence). The CDR3 spans 13 residues. CDR3 in DNA: TGTGCCTGGAGTGTACAGGGGGCGTACGAGCAGTACTTC. This gives the protein CAWSVQGAYEQYF.

The chain recombines TRBV15 with TRBJ1-4; unclear D gene. The CDR3 is made up of 17 amino acids. Trimming pared 0 bases from V and 0 bases from J, leaving 11 bases between. Germline V CDR1 and CDR2: LNHNV, YYDKDF (reference sequence). The CDR3 sequence: CATSRDLIAATNEKLFF. DNA for the CDR3: TGTGCCACCAGCAGAGATTTAATAGCAGCAACTAATGAAAAACTGTTTTTT.

This clone was recorded only once. The chain is built from TRBV2 and TRBJ2-3; unclear D gene. Germline CDR1 is SNHLY and CDR2 is FYNNEI. With 2 bases removed from V and 2 bases from J, the gap between germline ends came to 8 bases. The CDR3 has 14 residues. This chain's CDR3 is CASSERRNTDTQYF. The CDR3 bases are TGTGCCAGCAGTGAACGCAGAAACACAGATACGCAGTATTTT.

The CDR3 is CASSPDLNIQYF. DNA of the CDR3: TGTGCCAGCTCACCTGACTTGAACATTCAGTACTTC. V gene TRBV18 combines with J gene TRBJ2-4; D call uncertain. The CDR3 contains 12 residues. Germline assignment: CDR1 KGHSH and CDR2 LQKENI. The ends were cut back, 3 bases at V and 7 bases at J, with 7 bases in the middle. Using reference TRBV18 and TRBJ2-4 for the parts outside the CDR3, the full variable domain is NAGVMQNPRHLVRRRGQEARLRCSPMKGHSHVYWYRQLPEEGLKFMVYLQKENIIDESGMPKERFSAEFPKEGPSILRIQQVVRGDSAAYFCASSPDLNIQYFGAGTRLSVL.

V gene TRBV10-3 combines with J gene TRBJ2-7, with no clear D. This CDR3 region has 12 residues. V gave up 9 bases and J gave up 4 bases, with 13 bases separating them. In germline, CDR1 is ENHRY, CDR2 SYGVKD. For the CDR3, the DNA is TGTGCCATTGGCAGCGCTTCTTACGAGCAGTACTTC. Encoded protein: CAIGSASYEQYF.

This chain connects TRBV6-5 to TRBJ1-2; tentatively, D is TRBD1 (5 bases). The CDR3 spans 13 residues. Germline values: CDR1 MNHEY, CDR2 SVGAGI. V was shortened by 6 bases and J by 4 bases, with 12 bases between the two germline ends. The CDR3 region is CASRLRVGYGYTF. CDR3 in DNA: TGTGCCAGCAGGCTCAGGGTTGGCTATGGCTACACCTTC.

The CDR3 loop reads CASSFGRGYEQYF. DNA of the CDR3: TGTGCCAGCAGTTTCGGGCGGGGCTACGAGCAGTACTTC. The rearrangement links TRBV2 to TRBJ2-7; D is perhaps TRBD2 (6 bases). Deletions cut 5 bases from V and 3 bases from J, with 11 bases between. The CDR3 consists of 13 residues. Germline loops: CDR1 SNHLY, CDR2 FYNNEI.

In DNA, the CDR3 is TGTGCCAGCAGCGTAGATGTAGGAAATCAGCCCCAGCATTTT. This sequence encodes CASSVDVGNQPQHF. This rearrangement joins TRBV9 to TRBJ1-5; D not resolved. The CDR3 sequence is 14 residues long. The germline CDR1 and CDR2 sequences are SGDLS and YYNGEE. The V gene lost 0 bases and the J gene lost 4 bases, with 8 bases spanning the gap.

The chain links TRBV7-8 to TRBJ2-5; TRBD2 agrees at 10 bases. V lost 2 bases, J lost 7 bases, and 7 bases stayed unmatched. Germline CDR1 SGHVS, CDR2 FQNEAQ. This CDR3 has 15 residues. CDR3 sequence reads: CASSLSGLAEGTQYF. The CDR3 DNA reads as TGTGCCAGCAGCTTAAGCGGACTAGCGGAAGGGACCCAGTACTTC.

The CDR3 nucleotides read TGTGCCAGCAGTTTTAGACTGTGGGGTGAAAAACTGTTTTTT. Its translation: CASSFRLWGEKLFF. The J gene is TRBJ1-4, the V gene TRBV27, with D hard to call. V was shortened by 3 bases and J by 7 bases, with 12 bases between the two germline ends. The CDR3 has 14 amino acids. CDR1 is MNHEY, CDR2 SMNVEV, per germline (reference sequence).

CDR3 loop: CASSNRGGYEQYF. CDR3 in DNA: TGTGCCAGCAGCAACAGGGGTGGCTACGAGCAGTACTTC. The chain combines TRBV11-1 with TRBJ2-7, with 7 bases identical to TRBD1. Germline CDR1 reads SGHAT; CDR2 reads FQDESV (reference sequence). The CDR3 is 13 amino acids. With V trimmed by 5 bases and J by 3 bases, 4 bases remained unmatched.

This CDR3 is CASSEVGTGATPLHF. CDR3 nucleotides: TGTGCCAGCAGTGAGGTCGGGACAGGGGCAACACCCCTCCACTTT. This chain joins TRBV6-1 and TRBJ1-6; 10 bases are shared with TRBD1. J gave up 11 bases and V 3 bases, and 7 bases lay outside the gene matches. CDR3 length equals 15 residues. CDR1 is MNHNS, CDR2 SASEGT, per germline.

The table lists this clone with a count of one. V usage is TRBV19 and J usage is TRBJ2-5; D is perhaps TRBD1 (6 bases). Germline assignment: CDR1 LNHDA and CDR2 SQIVND (reference sequence). Trimming removed 5 bases from V and 5 bases from J, with 15 bases in between. This CDR3 region has 14 residues. CDR3 region: CASSPSPQGETQYF. The CDR3 coding sequence is TGTGCCAGTAGTCCTAGTCCCCAGGGGGAGACCCAGTACTTC.

The chain couples TRBV7-2 to TRBJ2-1, with D perhaps TRBD1 (5 bases). This CDR3 contains 15 residues. Germline V gene sequence: CDR1 SGHTA, CDR2 FQGNSA. V was cut by 5 bases and J by 4 bases, with 15 bases left in between. CDR3 loop: CASSRAGFPYNEQFF. CDR3 nucleotide sequence: TGTGCCAGCAGCCGTGCAGGGTTTCCGTACAATGAGCAGTTCTTC. Full variable domain (rest looked up from reference TRBV7-2 and TRBJ2-1): GAGVSQSPSNKVTEKGKDVELRCDPISGHTALYWYRQSLGQGLEFLIYFQGNSAPDKSGLPSDRFSAERTGGSVSTLTIQRTQQEDSAVYLCASSRAGFPYNEQFFGPGTRLTVL.

The chain is built from TRBV23-1 and TRBJ2-2; D gene uncertain. TRBV23-1 is an ORF, with its function uncertain. The CDR3 consists of 14 residues. The ends were cut back, 0 bases at V and 7 bases at J, with 9 bases in the middle. This chain's CDR3 is CASSQSRVSGELFF. The CDR3 DNA follows: TGCGCCAGCAGTCAATCTAGGGTGAGCGGGGAGCTGTTTTTT.

The rearrangement joins TRBV19 to TRBJ2-7, with D possibly TRBD2 on 5 matching bases. The CDR3 has 13 amino acids. Between the trimmed V and J ends, which lost 4 bases and 3 bases, there was a span of 10 bases. CDR1 and CDR2 (germline): LNHDA, SQIVND (reference sequence). CDR3: CASSSERNYEQYF. The CDR3 nucleotides are TGTGCCAGTAGTAGTGAGCGGAACTACGAGCAGTACTTC.

This chain connects TRBV6-1 to TRBJ1-5, with D unclear. CDR3 length equals 14 residues. The V and J ends lost 6 bases and 1 base respectively, with 10 bases between them. In germline, CDR1 is MNHNS, CDR2 SASEGT. The DNA for the CDR3 is TGTGCCAGCAGCGGCAACAAGAGCAATCAGCCCCAGCATTTT. Protein sequence: CASSGNKSNQPQHF.

The rearrangement joins TRBV7-9 to TRBJ2-7; no firm D call. Germline V lookup: CDR1 SEHNR, CDR2 FQNEAQ (reference sequence). The V gene lost 5 bases and the J gene lost 5 bases, with 10 bases spanning the gap. The CDR3 totals 12 residues. CDR3 protein: CASSPGFHEQYF. The CDR3 bases are TGTGCCAGCAGCCCCGGGTTCCACGAGCAGTACTTC.

The chain joins TRBV4-3 to TRBJ1-3; D call uncertain. Between the trimmed V and J ends, which lost 0 bases and 0 bases, there was a span of 12 bases. The CDR3 consists of 17 residues. Germline-derived CDR1 and CDR2 are LGHNA and YSLEER. The CDR3 DNA follows: TGCGCCAGCAGCCAAGATCTTACAACAGTCTCTGGAAACACCATATATTTT. Translated: CASSQDLTTVSGNTIYF.

This clone was detected a few times. Other DNA variants within this sample encode the same CDR3. The rearrangement joins TRBV18 to TRBJ2-3, with 7 bases identical to TRBD2. This CDR3 is 16 amino acids long. The germline CDR1 and CDR2 sequences are KGHSH and LQKENI. After removal of 3 bases from V and 1 base from J, the junction contained 7 bases not matched to a gene. CDR3 residues: CASSPRVAGGTDTQYF. CDR3 nucleotide sequence: TGTGCCAGCTCACCCCGTGTTGCGGGGGGCACAGATACGCAGTATTTT.